These 4 T cell receptor beta chains share one sample of origin, sequenced in a study of blood T cell repertoires in COVID-19. Sequencing used immunoSEQ multiplex PCR; TCRdb keeps in-frame clones, though not all of them. The sample includes about 280,000 clones, 88% seen only once; the top ten take 9.4%. Sequenced: peripheral blood. The receptors shown here come from a man aged 18 to 29 with active or convalescent COVID-19.

The chain is built from TRBV27 and TRBJ1-1, with 7 positions matching TRBD1. The CDR3 covers 14 residues. CDR1 MNHEY and CDR2 SMNVEV come from the germline V gene (reference sequence). Trimming took 4 bases from V and 2 from J; bases not matched to a gene: 4. Here the CDR3 reads CASSYTGVNTEAFF. CDR3 in DNA: TGTGCCAGCAGTTATACAGGGGTAAACACTGAAGCTTTCTTT.

In this sample, this clone turned up a few times. The chain joins TRBV5-4 to TRBJ1-3, with a weak D call TRBD1 (6 bases). Germline CDR1 reads SGHNT; CDR2 reads YYREEE (reference sequence). The CDR3 is made up of 15 amino acids. Trimming took 5 bases from V and 1 from J, leaving 13 bases between them. The CDR3 region is CASRPDRYSGNTIYF. The CDR3 region has the DNA TGTGCCAGCAGACCAGACAGGTATTCTGGAAACACCATATATTTT.

The V gene is TRBV11-2, the J gene TRBJ2-1; the match to TRBD2 covers 8 bases. Germline lookup yields CDR1 SGHAT and CDR2 FQNNGV. CDR3 size: 15 residues. Trimming removed 11 bases from V and 9 bases from J; junction bases left unmatched: 18. CDR3 in amino acids: CASSLGYGGAGEQFF. CDR3 nucleotide sequence: TGTGCCTCCTCCCTAGGCTACGGGGGGGCCGGTGAGCAGTTCTTC.

The V and J genes are TRBV19 and TRBJ1-3; TRBD1 aligns across 8 bases. Trimming at V came to 9 bases and at J to 0 bases, leaving 13 bases not matched to a gene. Germline V gives CDR1 LNHDA, CDR2 SQIVND (reference sequence). The CDR3 is made up of 17 amino acids. The CDR3, as DNA: TGTGCCAGGGAGATACAGGGGGAGAGGGTCTCTGGAAACACCATATATTTT. Encoded protein: CAREIQGERVSGNTIYF.